The present T cell receptor (beta chain) was sequenced within a study of sequential checkpoint blockade in melanoma. At the level of the study: Patients were randomized 1:1 to nivolumab-then-ipilimumab or ipilimumab-then-nivolumab first-line. TCRbeta immunosequencing was performed on DNA from more than 75 pretreatment melanoma tumor samples. Study outcomes and limitations: Pretreatment TIL clonality tracked with response in the nivolumab-first arm.

This clone appeared a few times. Its antigen is currently unknown. Sequenced by immunoSEQ multiplex PCR; TCRdb stores in-frame clones only, minus some. The table lists about 18,000 clones, roughly 73% of them singletons. Between the trimmed V and J ends, which lost 4 bases and 2 bases, there was a span of 17 bases. The CDR3 runs 16 residues. Germline-derived CDR1 and CDR2 are MNHGY and SAAAGT. Treatment here: randomized to nivolumab then ipilimumab (arm A) or the reverse (arm B). The sample here was tumor tissue (inferred from file names), taken from a patient given nivolumab and ipilimumab in sequence. This rearrangement joins TRBV6-8 to TRBJ1-2; possibly TRBD1 for D (6 bases). This sequence was found in a human donor with melanoma. CDR3 amino acids: CASSLTGPWENYGYTF. The CDR3 DNA follows: TGTGCCAGCAGTTTGACAGGTCCCTGGGAGAACTATGGCTACACCTTC.